These T cell receptor beta chains were read from a single sample in a study of cytomegalovirus exposure and HLA in healthy donors. TCRdb's copy holds only in-frame clones and misses some; the assay was immunoSEQ multiplex PCR. Of 130,000 to 150,000 clones listed, 78% are singletons. The specimen sequenced was PBMCs. These receptors were taken from a male donor in good health and CMV-seronegative. Both conserved end residues are part of each CDR3. The order of the fields is D gene, clone size, J gene, V gene, CDR3 protein, CDR3 DNA. D genes are given only for firm matches. The size of a clone is reported for some rows only, either as once, few or many, or as a class for expanded clones.

TRBD2 - TRBJ2-3 TRBV18 CATALAGESDTQYF TGTGCCACCGCACTAGCGGGAGAGTCAGATACGCAGTATTTT
TRBD1 - TRBJ1-5 TRBV12-5 CASGLAAGGSNQPQHF TGTGCTAGTGGTTTGGCAGCAGGGGGTAGCAATCAGCCCCAGCATTTT
- - TRBJ2-7 TRBV7-6 CASSLELTYEQYF TGTGCCAGCAGCTTGGAGCTCACCTACGAGCAGTACTTC
TRBD2 - TRBJ2-5 TRBV25-1 CASSLAGGPKETQYF TGTGCCAGCTCACTAGCGGGGGGCCCGAAAGAGACCCAGTACTTC
TRBD1 - TRBJ1-2 TRBV5-1 CASESDGQGRGYTF TGCGCCAGCGAAAGTGACGGACAGGGTCGGGGCTACACCTTC
- - TRBJ2-3 TRBV9 CASSVAGTDTQYF TGTGCCAGCAGCGTAGCCGGGACAGATACGCAGTATTTT
- few TRBJ2-1 TRBV5-1 CASSFRGDYNEQFF TGCGCCAGCAGCTTCCGGGGAGACTACAATGAGCAGTTCTTC
- - TRBJ2-7 TRBV4-1 CASSQSSGYEQYF TGCGCCAGCAGCCAGAGTTCAGGCTACGAGCAGTACTTC
TRBD1 - TRBJ1-2 TRBV27 CASSPLGTGHGYTF TGTGCCAGCAGTCCCTTGGGGACAGGGCATGGCTACACCTTC
TRBD1 - TRBJ1-2 TRBV5-1 CASSSVGTDSYGYTF TGCGCCAGCAGCTCCGTCGGGACAGATTCCTATGGCTACACCTTC
TRBD2 once TRBJ2-1 TRBV19 CASSIPAGVRNEQFF TGTGCCAGTAGTATCCCTGCGGGAGTTCGTAATGAGCAGTTCTTC
TRBD1 - TRBJ2-7 TRBV5-1 CASSQAGTGVHEQYF TGCGCCAGCAGCCAAGCCGGGACAGGGGTCCACGAGCAGTACTTC
- - TRBJ2-1 TRBV14 CASSLGGHPSYNEQFF TGTGCCAGCAGCCTCGGGGGGCACCCATCCTACAATGAGCAGTTCTTC
TRBD1 - TRBJ2-5 TRBV5-6 CASSLVGWGQGFAETQYF TGTGCCAGCAGCTTAGTGGGATGGGGACAGGGTTTCGCGGAGACCCAGTACTTC
- - TRBJ2-7 TRBV7-9 CASSFQTSNYEQYF TGTGCCAGCAGCTTCCAGACTAGTAACTACGAGCAGTACTTC
- few TRBJ1-2 TRBV30 CAWSGSAGADYGYTF TGTGCCTGGAGTGGCTCCGCAGGGGCTGACTATGGCTACACCTTC
TRBD1 - TRBJ1-2 TRBV10-3 CAISEAGTVIDGYTF TGTGCCATCAGTGAGGCTGGGACAGTTATAGATGGCTACACCTTC
- - TRBJ1-6 TRBV5-6 CASTLPGREGSPLHF TGTGCCAGCACCCTACCCGGCAGGGAAGGTTCACCCCTCCACTTT
TRBD1 - TRBJ1-1 TRBV29-1 CSVAYRGTTEAFF TGCAGCGTTGCCTACAGGGGGACCACTGAAGCTTTCTTT
- few TRBJ2-4 TRBV30 CAWSDPRLAKNIQYF TGTGCCTGGAGTGACCCCAGGCTAGCCAAAAACATTCAGTACTTC
TRBD2 - TRBJ2-1 TRBV6-4 CASSDSLAGRVNEQFF TGTGCCAGCAGTGATTCACTAGCGGGGAGGGTGAATGAGCAGTTCTTC
- - TRBJ2-1 TRBV15 CATSSLGGKDNEQFF TGTGCCACCAGCAGTTTAGGAGGAAAGGACAATGAGCAGTTCTTC
- once TRBJ1-1 TRBV11-2 CASRLQGFWEAFF TGTGCCAGCAGATTACAGGGCTTCTGGGAAGCTTTCTTT
- - TRBJ1-2 TRBV5-1 CASSSTTSNYGYTF TGCGCCAGCAGCTCGACGACTTCCAACTATGGCTACACCTTC
TRBD1 - TRBJ2-7 TRBV9 CASSVGAGGYEQYF TGTGCCAGCAGCGTAGGAGCAGGGGGCTACGAGCAGTACTTC
- - TRBJ1-1 TRBV6-5 CASKKAPVNTEAFF TGTGCCAGCAAGAAAGCGCCTGTGAACACTGAAGCTTTCTTT
TRBD1 - TRBJ2-7 TRBV30 CASRTGGIYEQYF TGTGCCTCCCGGACAGGGGGAATCTACGAGCAGTACTTC
- - TRBJ2-7 TRBV4-1 CASSPPSPSLNF TGCGCCAGCAGCCCACCGTCCCCTAGTTTAAACTTC
TRBD1 - TRBJ1-5 TRBV2 CASRGTDYQPQHF TGTGCCAGCAGGGGGACAGATTATCAGCCCCAGCATTTT
TRBD1 - TRBJ1-2 TRBV10-3 CASTPGTGGYGYTF TGTGCCTCCACACCCGGGACAGGGGGGTATGGCTACACCTTC
TRBD2 - TRBJ2-7 TRBV2 CASSDGWGGSSEQYF TGTGCCAGCAGTGATGGGTGGGGGGGAAGCAGCGAGCAGTACTTC
- - TRBJ1-1 TRBV29-1 CSVLFTRSNTEAFF TGCAGCGTACTCTTTACTCGGTCGAACACTGAAGCTTTCTTT
- - TRBJ2-7 TRBV5-6 CASSLDLDSPEQYF TGTGCCAGCAGCCTGGATCTAGACAGTCCCGAGCAGTACTTC